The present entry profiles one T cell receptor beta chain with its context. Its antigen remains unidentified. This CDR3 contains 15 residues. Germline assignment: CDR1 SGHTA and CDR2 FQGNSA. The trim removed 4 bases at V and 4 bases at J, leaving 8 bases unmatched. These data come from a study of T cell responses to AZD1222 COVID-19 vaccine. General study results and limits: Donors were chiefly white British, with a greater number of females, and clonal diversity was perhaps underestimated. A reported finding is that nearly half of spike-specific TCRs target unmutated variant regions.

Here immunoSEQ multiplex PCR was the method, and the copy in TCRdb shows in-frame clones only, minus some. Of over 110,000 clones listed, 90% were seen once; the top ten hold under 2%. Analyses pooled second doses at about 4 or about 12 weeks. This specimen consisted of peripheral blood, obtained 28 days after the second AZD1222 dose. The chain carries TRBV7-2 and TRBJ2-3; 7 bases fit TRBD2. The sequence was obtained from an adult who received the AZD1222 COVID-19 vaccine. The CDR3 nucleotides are TGTGCCAGCAGCTCCCGGCGGGGGTACGCAGATACGCAGTATTTT. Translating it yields CASSSRRGYADTQYF.